Listed below are T cell receptor beta chains from one sample, sequenced in a study of beta chain features in type 1 diabetes. Measured with immunoSEQ multiplex PCR; TCRdb has only the in-frame clones, and not every one. The sample has 300,000 to 450,000 clones; roughly 12% are singletons. Specimen: naive CD4+ T cells from blood. The receptors here all came from a man younger than 35 in good health. The CDR3 runs from the conserved cysteine through the conserved F or W. The order of the fields is clone size, D gene, V gene, J gene, CDR3 DNA, CDR3 protein. The D gene is left open where the match is weak. Size tells how often a clone was seen (once, few, many) or the class of an expanded clone, and some rows leave it out.

clone size: few; D gene: TRBD1; V gene: TRBV27; J gene: TRBJ2-2; CDR3 DNA: TGTGCCAGCAGAGGGACAGGGGTATCCGGGGAGCTGTTTTTT; CDR3 protein: CASRGTGVSGELFF
clone size: .; D gene: .; V gene: TRBV7-2; J gene: TRBJ2-3; CDR3 DNA: TGTGCCAGCAGCCTCAGGGGTAGCACAGATACGCAGTATTTT; CDR3 protein: CASSLRGSTDTQYF
clone size: .; D gene: .; V gene: TRBV9; J gene: TRBJ1-2; CDR3 DNA: TGTGCCAGCAGCGTAGGGGGGGGCACTCCCTATGGCTACACCTTC; CDR3 protein: CASSVGGGTPYGYTF
clone size: .; D gene: .; V gene: TRBV5-1; J gene: TRBJ2-1; CDR3 DNA: TGCGCCAGCAGGGTTTCACGGGGAGTTTACAATGAGCAGTTCTTC; CDR3 protein: CASRVSRGVYNEQFF
clone size: .; D gene: TRBD2; V gene: TRBV7-2; J gene: TRBJ2-3; CDR3 DNA: TGTGCCAGCAGCGGTTCCGGGACTAGCGGGGCCTCTAAGGAGTATTTT; CDR3 protein: CASSGSGTSGASKEYF
clone size: .; D gene: .; V gene: TRBV5-4; J gene: TRBJ1-3; CDR3 DNA: TGTGCCAGCAGCCCGGACAGTGGAAACACCATATATTTT; CDR3 protein: CASSPDSGNTIYF
clone size: .; D gene: .; V gene: TRBV18; J gene: TRBJ1-4; CDR3 DNA: TGTGCCAGCTCACCACAGACGGGGATAGAAGAAAAACTGTTTTTT; CDR3 protein: CASSPQTGIEEKLFF
clone size: few; D gene: TRBD1; V gene: TRBV29-1; J gene: TRBJ1-2; CDR3 DNA: TGCAGCGTTGAAGAAACGAGATGGACAGGGGGCCGCCCTGACTATGGCTACACCTTC; CDR3 protein: CSVEETRWTGGRPDYGYTF
clone size: .; D gene: .; V gene: TRBV9; J gene: TRBJ1-2; CDR3 DNA: TGTGCCAGCAGCGCGACAGCTAATTATGGCTACACCTTC; CDR3 protein: CASSATANYGYTF
clone size: few; D gene: .; V gene: TRBV29-1; J gene: TRBJ1-1; CDR3 DNA: TGCAGCGTTGAAGTGGGACAGAACACTGAAGCTTTCTTT; CDR3 protein: CSVEVGQNTEAFF
clone size: .; D gene: .; V gene: TRBV30; J gene: TRBJ2-5; CDR3 DNA: TGTGCCTGGAAACGGGGTATCCAAGAGACCCAGTACTTC; CDR3 protein: CAWKRGIQETQYF
clone size: .; D gene: TRBD1; V gene: TRBV12-5; J gene: TRBJ2-3; CDR3 DNA: TGTGCTAGTGGAGACCGAGGGGACAGGGAGTATTTT; CDR3 protein: CASGDRGDREYF
clone size: few; D gene: .; V gene: TRBV6-5; J gene: TRBJ1-6; CDR3 DNA: TGTGCCAGCAGTTACTCGGGGGCGGACGCTATAACGCCCCTCCACTTT; CDR3 protein: CASSYSGADAITPLHF
clone size: few; D gene: .; V gene: TRBV30; J gene: TRBJ2-3; CDR3 DNA: TGTGCCTGGGACAGAAAATGGGATACGCAGTATTTT; CDR3 protein: CAWDRKWDTQYF
clone size: few; D gene: .; V gene: TRBV7-2; J gene: TRBJ2-5; CDR3 DNA: TGTGCCAGCAGCACCCGGTATGGGGCCGGGGGTACCCAGTACTTC; CDR3 protein: CASSTRYGAGGTQYF
clone size: few; D gene: .; V gene: TRBV6-5; J gene: TRBJ2-7; CDR3 DNA: TGTGCCAGCAGTGCGGGGCCGCGCGAGCAGTACTTC; CDR3 protein: CASSAGPREQYF
clone size: few; D gene: .; V gene: TRBV2; J gene: TRBJ2-7; CDR3 DNA: TGTGCCAGCAGTGACGAGGGCAGTGGATCCCTGTACTTC; CDR3 protein: CASSDEGSGSLYF
clone size: .; D gene: .; V gene: TRBV5-6; J gene: TRBJ2-3; CDR3 DNA: TGTGCCAGCAGCGACAGACCAAGCACAGATACGCAGTATTTT; CDR3 protein: CASSDRPSTDTQYF
clone size: .; D gene: .; V gene: TRBV29-1; J gene: TRBJ1-2; CDR3 DNA: TGCAGCGTTGTGGGCGCGGGCGGCTACACCTTC; CDR3 protein: CSVVGAGGYTF
clone size: .; D gene: TRBD1; V gene: TRBV27; J gene: TRBJ1-5; CDR3 DNA: TGTGCCAGCAGTCTAGACTGGGACAGGGTAATTAGGGGGAATCAGCCCCAGCATTTT; CDR3 protein: CASSLDWDRVIRGNQPQHF
clone size: .; D gene: .; V gene: TRBV29-1; J gene: TRBJ2-4; CDR3 DNA: TGCAGCGTCGCGGGCGTACTAGCCAAAAACATTCAGTACTTC; CDR3 protein: CSVAGVLAKNIQYF
clone size: .; D gene: TRBD1; V gene: TRBV30; J gene: TRBJ2-7; CDR3 DNA: TGTGCCTGGTGCCGGGACAGGTCCTACGAGCAGTACTTC; CDR3 protein: CAWCRDRSYEQYF
clone size: few; D gene: .; V gene: TRBV7-3; J gene: TRBJ2-2; CDR3 DNA: TGTGCCAGCAGCCCACAACTAGCTAACACCGGGGAGCTGTTTTTT; CDR3 protein: CASSPQLANTGELFF